This passage covers 19 T cell receptor beta chains from one sample sequenced in a study of cytomegalovirus exposure and HLA in healthy donors. The PCR employed 60 Vbeta primers together with 13 Jbeta primers. Generated by immunoSEQ multiplex PCR, the TCRdb table keeps only in-frame clones and is missing some. In total, the table holds tens of thousands of clones. The sample consisted of PBMCs. The receptors shown here come from a man aged 50 or older in good health and CMV-seropositive.

The CDR3 here is CASSFNTLAGGSYEQYF. CDR3 sequence (DNA): TGTGCCAGCAGCTTCAACACCCTAGCGGGGGGGTCCTACGAGCAGTACTTC. The chain joins TRBV11-3 to TRBJ2-7; TRBD2 aligns across 12 bases. The CDR3 totals 17 residues. Germline trimming cut 3 bases from V and 1 base from J; bases unmatched to any gene: 7. Germline assignment: CDR1 SGHNT and CDR2 YENEEA. Based on the CDR3 plus reference TRBV11-3 and TRBJ2-7, the full variable domain is EAGVVQSPRYKIIEKKQPVAFWCNPISGHNTLYWYLQNLGQGPELLIRYENEEAVDDSQLPKDRFSAERLKGVDSTLKIQPAELGDSAVYLCASSFNTLAGGSYEQYFGPGTRLTVT.

The chain recombines TRBV18 with TRBJ1-1, with TRBD1 matching 11 bases. The CDR3 is 16 residues long. Germline CDR1 is KGHSH and CDR2 is LQKENI. The trim removed 4 bases at V and 4 bases at J, leaving 8 bases unmatched. This chain's CDR3 is CASSLTQDRGLTEAFF. For the CDR3, the DNA is TGTGCCAGCTCACTAACCCAGGACAGGGGGCTCACTGAAGCTTTCTTT.

The chain employs TRBV5-1 and TRBJ1-1; 7 bases line up with TRBD1. The CDR3 runs 16 residues. CDR1 is SGHRS and CDR2 is YFSETQ in the germline V gene. The V segment lost 6 bases and the J segment 4 bases; nucleotides outside the gene matches: 15. As DNA, the CDR3 is TGCGCCAGCACCCCTTTCCGGGACAGTCGGGCCACTGAAGCTTTCTTT. It encodes CASTPFRDSRATEAFF.

This chain joins TRBV7-9 and TRBJ1-4; 8 positions agree with TRBD1. Germline-derived CDR1 and CDR2 are SEHNR and FQNEAQ (reference sequence). The CDR3 is made up of 18 amino acids. V shed 5 bases, J shed 6 bases, and the junction held 17 bases outside the gene matches. CDR3 in DNA: TGTGCCAGCAGCAACTTCCTGTTCACCGGGACAGGCCATGAAAAACTGTTTTTT. Its translation is CASSNFLFTGTGHEKLFF. Complete variable domain (other parts from reference TRBV7-9 and TRBJ1-4): DTGVSQNPRHKITKRGQNVTFRCDPISEHNRLYWYRQTLGQGPEFLTYFQNEAQLEKSRLLSDRFSAERPKGSFSTLEIQRTEQGDSAMYLCASSNFLFTGTGHEKLFFGSGTQLSVL.

Remarks on this clone: The junction departs from germline at one end; a sequencing error may be responsible. The V and J genes are TRBV7-7 and TRBJ2-2; 9 nucleotides line up with TRBD2. The CDR3 runs 14 residues. Per germline, CDR1 SSHAT and CDR2 FNYEAQ (reference sequence). The CDR3 DNA sequence: TGTGCTAGCAGCCCAGCGGGAGGCACCGGGGAGCTGTTTTTT. Amino acid sequence: CASSPAGGTGELFF.

The chain links TRBV19 to TRBJ1-2; 8 nucleotides line up with TRBD1. Germline trimming cut 6 bases from V and 7 bases from J; bases unmatched to any gene: 4. Germline-derived CDR1 and CDR2 are LNHDA and SQIVND (reference sequence). The CDR3 contains 12 residues. This chain's CDR3 is CASSLQGGGYTF. Written as DNA, the CDR3 is TGTGCCAGTAGCCTACAGGGGGGTGGCTACACCTTC.

The gene calls are TRBV4-1 and TRBJ1-3; tentatively, D is TRBD1 (6 bases). Trimming left V 4 bases short and J 5 bases short, with 24 bases between. The length of the CDR3 is 18 residues. The germline V gene encodes CDR1 MGHRA and CDR2 YSYEKL. The CDR3 here is CASSPVQLTGTQRNTIYF. The CDR3 coding sequence is TGCGCCAGCAGCCCAGTACAACTGACAGGCACCCAGAGAAACACCATATATTTT.

The chain couples TRBV7-9 to TRBJ2-3; perhaps TRBD2 as D (6 bases). From germline, CDR1 is SEHNR and CDR2 FQNEAQ (reference sequence). The CDR3 runs 14 residues. Trimming stripped 4 bases from V and 14 bases from J, with 22 bases between. The CDR3 bases are TGTGCCAGCAGCTCCCCCCCCCGAGCTAGCGTATGGTATTTT. Its translation is CASSSPPRASVWYF.

The genes are TRBV5-1 and TRBJ1-1; perhaps TRBD1 as D (5 bases). The CDR3 contains 12 residues. V was clipped by 4 bases and J by 8 bases, with 12 bases between them. Germline V gives CDR1 SGHRS, CDR2 YFSETQ. CDR3 DNA sequence: TGCGCCAGCAGCCCTGGGGGGAGGGAAGCTTTCTTT. Its protein product is CASSPGGREAFF.

The chain uses TRBV2 and TRBJ1-5; D unresolved. V lost 6 bases and J lost 4, with 4 bases in between. The CDR3 sequence is 11 residues long. Looked up from germline, CDR1 is SNHLY and CDR2 is FYNNEI. This CDR3 is CASSLNQPQHF. For the CDR3, the DNA is TGTGCCAGCAGCCTGAATCAGCCCCAGCATTTT.

This chain uses TRBV30 with TRBJ2-7; TRBD1 might be the D (5 bases). Trimming removed 2 bases at V and 6 bases at J, with 11 bases between. The CDR3 has 12 residues. The germline V gene encodes CDR1 GTSNPN and CDR2 SVGIG (reference sequence). The CDR3 loop is CAWSRDSPEQYV. Here the CDR3 DNA reads TGTGCCTGGAGTCGAGACAGCCCCGAGCAGTACGTC.

The J gene is TRBJ1-1, the V gene TRBV19, with 8 bases that match TRBD1. J lost 0 bases, V lost 9 bases, and 3 bases had no gene match. This CDR3 spans 13 amino acids. Germline V gene sequence: CDR1 LNHDA, CDR2 SQIVND (reference sequence). CDR3 amino acids: CAREDRVNTEAFF. The CDR3 DNA reads TGTGCCAGAGAGGACAGGGTGAACACTGAAGCTTTCTTT.

The rearrangement links TRBV4-3 to TRBJ2-5; weak D call: TRBD2 (5 bases). V was trimmed by 4 bases and J by 0 bases, leaving 9 bases between them. In germline, CDR1 is LGHNA, CDR2 YSLEER. The CDR3 has 14 residues. For the CDR3, the DNA is TGCGCCAGCAGCCGAGCGGTTTACCAAGAGACCCAGTACTTC. Its protein product is CASSRAVYQETQYF.

The CDR3 is CASTRLGVPQETQYF. The CDR3 DNA is TGTGCCAGCACCCGCCTAGGGGTACCCCAAGAGACCCAGTACTTC. V gene TRBV18 combines with J gene TRBJ2-5; maybe TRBD1 (5 bases). V was shortened by 8 bases and J by 1 base, with 17 bases between the two germline ends. CDR3 length equals 15 residues. The germline V gene encodes CDR1 KGHSH and CDR2 LQKENI.

The chain combines TRBV27 with TRBJ1-2, with D possibly being TRBD1 (5 bases). This CDR3 comprises 13 residues. V lost 4 bases, J lost 3 bases, and 9 bases lay in between. Per the germline V gene, CDR1 is MNHEY and CDR2 is SMNVEV (reference sequence). The CDR3 DNA sequence: TGTGCCAGCAGTTCACAGGCTGACTATGGCTACACCTTC. Translated: CASSSQADYGYTF.

The gene calls are TRBV5-1 and TRBJ2-1; 8 nucleotides match TRBD1. This CDR3 is 19 amino acids long. V lost 2 bases and J lost 0; bases outside the gene matches: 13. Per germline, CDR1 SGHRS and CDR2 YFSETQ. CDR3 nucleotide sequence: TGCGCCAGCAGCTTCGACAGGGGAACCGTCCGGAGCTCCTACAATGAGCAGTTCTTC. Residues: CASSFDRGTVRSSYNEQFF.

The V and J genes are TRBV18 and TRBJ2-7, with TRBD1 identical over 8 bases. This CDR3 has 14 amino acids. Germline CDR1 KGHSH, CDR2 LQKENI. V was clipped by 0 bases and J by 6 bases; unmatched bases: 4. In DNA, the CDR3 is TGTGCCAGCTCACCACCAGGACAGGGTGGCGAGCAGTACTTC. Translation: CASSPPGQGGEQYF.

The J gene is TRBJ2-7, the V gene TRBV5-1, with 8 bases lining up with TRBD1. Germline V gene sequence: CDR1 SGHRS, CDR2 YFSETQ. The CDR3 is 16 amino acids. V lost 5 bases to trimming and J lost 5 bases; unmatched junction nucleotides: 15. CDR3 in DNA: TGCGCCAGCAGACCTCGGACAGGGCGCTCGGGGGACGAGCAGTACTTC. Translated: CASRPRTGRSGDEQYF.

The V call is TRBV29-1, the J call TRBJ1-1, with 8 bases aligning to TRBD1. V lost 3 bases and J lost 2; bases outside the gene matches: 2. The CDR3 contains 13 residues. Germline V gene data show CDR1 as SQVTM and CDR2 as ANQGSEA. The CDR3 sequence: CSVEAGGNTEAFF. The CDR3 nucleotides are TGCAGCGTTGAGGCAGGGGGCAACACTGAAGCTTTCTTT.